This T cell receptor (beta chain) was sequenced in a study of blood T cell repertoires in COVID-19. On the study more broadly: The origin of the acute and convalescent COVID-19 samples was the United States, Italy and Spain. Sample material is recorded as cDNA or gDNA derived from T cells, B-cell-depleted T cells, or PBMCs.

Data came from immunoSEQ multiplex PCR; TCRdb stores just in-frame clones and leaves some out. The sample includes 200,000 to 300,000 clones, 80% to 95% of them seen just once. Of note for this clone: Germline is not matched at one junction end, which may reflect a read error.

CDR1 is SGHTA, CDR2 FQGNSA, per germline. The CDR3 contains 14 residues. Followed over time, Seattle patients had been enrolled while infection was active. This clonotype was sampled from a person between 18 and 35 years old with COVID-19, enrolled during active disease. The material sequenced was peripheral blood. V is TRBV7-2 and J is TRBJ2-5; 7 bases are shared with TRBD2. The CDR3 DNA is TGTGCCAGCAGGCACCGGGACTATCAAGAGATCCAGTACTTC. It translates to CASRHRDYQEIQYF.